This entry lists 14 T cell receptor beta chains sequenced from one sample in a study of blood T cells in healthy people across ages. A second PCR, run for roughly 7 to 12 cycles, used a sample-barcoded 5' primer plus a J-beta primer mix. MiXCR, applied by TCRdb to the 5' RACE reads, yields one record per CDR3 protein. The data contain about 1.5 million distinct CDR3 sequences, around 42% of them singletons. Sequenced input: blood. These receptors were collected from a woman aged 18 to 35 in good health.

This clonotype turned up a few times. This sequence joins TRBV7-9 and TRBJ2-7, with TRBD1 matching over 9 bases. V was clipped by 4 bases and J by 6 bases; unmatched bases: 10. Looked up from germline, CDR1 is SEHNR and CDR2 is FQNEAQ (reference sequence). The length of the CDR3 is 15 residues. DNA for the CDR3: TGTGCCAGCAGCTCCTCCGGGACAGGGCTATCCGAGCAGTACTTC. It specifies CASSSSGTGLSEQYF.

CDR3 bases: TGCGCCAGCCGCGGGACATGGGGGGACTGGACCGGGGAGCTGTTTTTT. This sequence encodes CASRGTWGDWTGELFF. V and J are TRBV5-1 and TRBJ2-2; D tentatively reads TRBD1 or TRBD2 (6 bases each). The germline V gene has CDR1 SGHRS and CDR2 YFSETQ. Trimming stripped 7 bases from V and 5 bases from J, with 21 bases between. The CDR3 extends over 16 amino acids.

J is TRBJ2-1 and V is TRBV18, with a weak D call TRBD1 (7 bases). Germline V gene lookup returns CDR1 KGHSH and CDR2 LQKENI. The CDR3 has 15 amino acids. Trimming removed 6 bases at V and 9 bases at J, with 21 bases between. CDR3 amino acids: CASSTGTDKAGEQFF. CDR3 DNA: TGTGCCAGCTCCACCGGGACAGATAAAGCGGGTGAGCAGTTCTTC.

A few counts support this clonotype. The gene calls are TRBV29-1 and TRBJ2-7; D is tentatively TRBD1 or TRBD2 (5 bases each). Trimming pared 8 bases from V and 2 bases from J, leaving 31 bases between. This CDR3 is 18 amino acids long. Germline CDR1 SQVTM, CDR2 ANQGSEA. The CDR3 DNA is TGCAGCCCCCGACGCAGAACAAGCAAGGGGAGAAGGGCCTACGAGCAGTACTTC. Its translation is CSPRRRTSKGRRAYEQYF.

V gene TRBV13 combines with J gene TRBJ2-7; 7 bases map to TRBD1. The CDR3 extends over 15 amino acids. CDR1 is PRHDT, CDR2 FYEKMQ, per germline (reference sequence). V shed 2 bases and J 4 bases; nucleotides not matched to a gene: 8. The DNA of the CDR3 is TGTGCCAGCAGCTTAACGGGCCAGGGGGTATACGAGCAGTACTTC. Its translation is CASSLTGQGVYEQYF. The whole variable domain, filled in from reference TRBV13 and TRBJ2-7, reads AAGVIQSPRHLIKEKRETATLKCYPIPRHDTVYWYQQGPGQDPQFLISFYEKMQSDKGSIPDRFSAQQFSDYHSELNMSSLELGDSALYFCASSLTGQGVYEQYFGPGTRLTVT.

This clonotype was counted only a few times. The chain carries TRBV4-1 and TRBJ2-7; D ambiguous. V was shortened by 3 bases and J by 5 bases, with 14 bases between the two germline ends. Germline-derived CDR1 and CDR2 are MGHRA and YSYEKL. The CDR3 has 14 residues. CDR3 in DNA: TGCGCCAGCAGCCATCCTGGGTTACTCCACGAGCAGTACTTC. Protein product: CASSHPGLLHEQYF.

A few counts support this clonotype. This chain joins TRBV12-3 or TRBV12-4 and TRBJ2-1, with 12 bases lining up with TRBD2. The CDR3 has 14 amino acids. V was clipped by 6 bases and J by 8 bases; unmatched bases: 5. CDR3 DNA: TGTGCCAGCAGCCTCGGGACTAGCGGGTATGAGCAGTTCTTC. Its translation: CASSLGTSGYEQFF.

This clonotype was observed a handful of times. This chain connects TRBV5-5 to TRBJ1-1, with a weak D call TRBD1 (5 bases). The ends were cut back, 1 base at V and 3 bases at J, with 13 bases in the middle. The CDR3 length is 15 residues. Germline CDR1 and CDR2: SGHKS and YYEKEE (reference sequence). In DNA form, the CDR3 reads TGTGCCAGCAGCTTGCTGGCAGGGCATGACACTGAAGCTTTCTTT. Translating gives CASSLLAGHDTEAFF.

This clonotype occurred a few times. The V call is TRBV2, the J call TRBJ2-1, with TRBD2 matching 10 bases. Losses at the gene ends were 0 bases for V and 10 bases for J; bases not matched to a gene: 9. The CDR3 sequence is 16 residues long. Germline assignment: CDR1 SNHLY and CDR2 FYNNEI. The CDR3 sequence: CASSEARLAGVLEQFF. The CDR3 bases are TGTGCCAGCAGTGAAGCTCGGCTAGCGGGAGTTTTGGAGCAGTTCTTC.

This clonotype was detected a few times. This chain uses TRBV20-1 with TRBJ2-3; maybe TRBD1 (6 bases). The CDR3 runs 15 residues. V lost 6 bases and J lost 0, with 16 bases in between. Per the germline V gene, CDR1 is DFQATT and CDR2 is SNEGSKA (reference sequence). CDR3 sequence reads: CSAPTRGLSTDTQYF. The CDR3 DNA reads as TGCAGTGCCCCCACCAGGGGCCTGAGCACAGATACGCAGTATTTT.

The chain uses TRBV21-1 and TRBJ2-3; TRBD1 is taken as the D call from the table, unchecked against the DNA. TRBV21-1 represents a pseudogene. CDR3 length: 16 amino acids. The CDR3 protein is CASSPPGPQSTDTQYF. CDR3 nucleotide sequence: TGTGCCAGCAGCCCCCCGGGACCACAATCCACAGATACGCAGTATTTT.

The chain has TRBV20-1 and TRBJ2-3; 10 nucleotides align to TRBD2. The V and J ends lost 5 bases and 2 bases, in that order; junction bases with no gene match: 4. Looked up from germline, CDR1 is DFQATT and CDR2 is SNEGSKA (reference sequence). There are 14 residues in the CDR3. CDR3 region: CSAASGGATDTQYF. CDR3 in DNA: TGCAGTGCTGCCAGCGGGGGGGCCACAGATACGCAGTATTTT.

This clonotype was seen only once. This chain uses TRBV30 with TRBJ1-2; 7 nucleotides align to TRBD1. CDR3 size: 16 residues. V lost 2 bases and J lost 1; bases outside the gene matches: 10. Per the germline V gene, CDR1 is GTSNPN and CDR2 is SVGIG (reference sequence). DNA for the CDR3: TGTGCCTGGAGTCCAATGGGGACAGATCTTAACTATGGCTACACCTTC. Protein product: CAWSPMGTDLNYGYTF.

The chain combines TRBV7-2 with TRBJ2-7, with D maybe TRBD2 (6 bases). The CDR3 is made up of 15 amino acids. Germline V gene data show CDR1 as SGHTA and CDR2 as FQGNSA. V lost 0 bases and J 0 bases, leaving 9 bases between the germline ends. The CDR3 reads CASSLAKGLSYEQYF. The CDR3 DNA follows: TGTGCCAGCAGCTTAGCGAAGGGACTCTCCTACGAGCAGTACTTC.